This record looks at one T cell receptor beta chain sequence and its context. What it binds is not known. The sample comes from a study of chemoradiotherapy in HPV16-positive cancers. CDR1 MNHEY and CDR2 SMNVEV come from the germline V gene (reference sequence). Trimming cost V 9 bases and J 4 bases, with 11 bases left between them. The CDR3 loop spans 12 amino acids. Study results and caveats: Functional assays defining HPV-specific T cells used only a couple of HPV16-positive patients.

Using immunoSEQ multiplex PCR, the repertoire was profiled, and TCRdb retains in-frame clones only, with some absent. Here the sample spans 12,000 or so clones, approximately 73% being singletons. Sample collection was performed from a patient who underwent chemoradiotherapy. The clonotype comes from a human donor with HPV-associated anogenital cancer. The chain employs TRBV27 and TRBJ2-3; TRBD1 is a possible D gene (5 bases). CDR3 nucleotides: TGTGCCAGTGCCAGGGTCCCAGATACGCAGTATTTT. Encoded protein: CASARVPDTQYF.